A selection of T cell receptor beta chains follows, all from one sample in a study of blood T cell repertoires in COVID-19. Assay used: immunoSEQ multiplex PCR; TCRdb lists only in-frame clones, some missing. Among about 210,000 clones listed, approximately 85% were seen once. Sequencing was carried out using peripheral blood. All receptors derive from a woman aged 45 to 65 with active or convalescent COVID-19. The CDR3 runs from the conserved cysteine through the conserved F or W. D genes are given only for firm matches. Size is stated for part of the rows, as once, few or many counts, or as a class when the clone is expanded.

>TRBV6-5|TRBJ2-5|NA|TRBD1
TGTGCCAGCAGTTCCCAAGGACAGGTACAAGAGACCCAGTACTTC
CASSSQGQVQETQYF
>TRBV3-1/TRBV3-2|TRBJ2-1|NA|TRBD2
TGTGCCAGCAGCCACGGGGGGGGCAATGAGCAGTTCTTC
CASSHGGGNEQFF
>TRBV6-5|TRBJ2-1|NA|TRBD1
TGTGCCAGCAGTTACCAGGGACAGGGGGGCAATGAGCAGTTCTTC
CASSYQGQGGNEQFF
>TRBV2|TRBJ2-3|NA|NA
TGTGCCAGCCAGGGGCTAGCGGCCGCTAGCACAGATACGCAGTATTTT
CASQGLAAASTDTQYF
>TRBV7-9|TRBJ1-2|few|NA
TGTGCCAGCAGCCCCGATACAGGGTATTATGGCTACACCTTC
CASSPDTGYYGYTF
>TRBV4-2|TRBJ2-7|few|NA
TGTGCCAGCAGCCAAGATTCGGCTAGCGCAACCTACGAGCAGTACTTC
CASSQDSASATYEQYF
>TRBV11-3|TRBJ1-1|NA|NA
TGTGCCAGCAGCTTAGACCCAGGGACTGAAGCTTTCTTT
CASSLDPGTEAFF
>TRBV5-4|TRBJ1-4|NA|TRBD1
TGTGCCAGCAGCTCGGAGAGAGGGGGCCAGGGGAAACTGTTTTTT
CASSSERGGQGKLFF
>TRBV15|TRBJ2-1|NA|NA
TGTGCCACCAGCAGAGATGTGGGAGTTGCATACAATGAGCAGTTCTTC
CATSRDVGVAYNEQFF
>TRBV7-6|TRBJ2-3|NA|TRBD2
TGTGCCAGCAGCTTCATAAGCGGGGGAACTTCAGATACGCAGTATTTT
CASSFISGGTSDTQYF
>TRBV2|TRBJ2-1|NA|NA
TGTGCCAGCAGTGATGACCGGAGCTCCTACAATGAGCAGTTCTTC
CASSDDRSSYNEQFF
>TRBV29-1|TRBJ1-6|NA|TRBD1
TGCAGCGCCCGGGGAACCGGGACAGAAGGTAAGGGGAGAGGAACACCCCTCCACTTT
CSARGTGTEGKGRGTPLHF
>TRBV27|TRBJ1-6|NA|TRBD1
TGTGCCAGCAGCACAGGGGCCAAGGGCAATTCACCCCTCCACTTT
CASSTGAKGNSPLHF
>TRBV6-5|TRBJ2-1|NA|NA
TGTGCCAGTTCAGGCAGGATCGATGAGCAGTTCTTC
CASSGRIDEQFF